The 24 T cell receptor beta chains presented below share a single source sample, sequenced in a study of human T cells and chemical hapten exposure. From the RACE reads, TCRdb called clonotypes with MiXCR, one entry per CDR3 protein. The table lists 110,000 or so distinct CDR3 sequences, about 34% of them singletons. Noted time point: patch test 3, about 24 weeks after DPC sensitization. The treatment was: therapeutic diphenylcyclopropenone sensitization with weekly scalp DPC. The material sequenced was whole blood, taken in connection with sensitization to the hapten diphenylcyclopropenone (DPC). These receptors all come from a man in his forties with alopecia areata. Some clones in this sample may be carry-over from other donors' samples.

V and J are TRBV10-3 and TRBJ2-7, with D perhaps TRBD1 (7 bases). The length of the CDR3 is 13 residues. Germline V gene lookup returns CDR1 ENHRY and CDR2 SYGVKD. V lost 7 bases, J lost 0 bases, and 10 bases lay in between. The CDR3 region has the DNA TGTGCCATCAATCAGGGGGGCTCCTACGAGCAGTACTTC. This encodes CAINQGGSYEQYF.

This clonotype came up many times. This chain uses TRBV6-5 with TRBJ1-5, with a weak D call TRBD1 (5 bases). With 7 bases removed from V and 5 bases from J, the gap between germline ends came to 12 bases. CDR3 length: 13 residues. From germline, CDR1 is MNHEY and CDR2 SVGAGI. The CDR3 DNA sequence: TGTGCCAGCACCCCGGGGCCTGATCAGCCCCAGCATTTT. Translation gives CASTPGPDQPQHF.

The chain uses TRBV29-1 and TRBJ2-6, with D unresolved. V was cut by 4 bases and J by 2 bases, with 3 bases left in between. Germline V gene data show CDR1 as SQVTM and CDR2 as ANQGSEA. The CDR3 runs to 12 residues. CDR3 amino acids: CSVGTGANVLTF. In nucleotides, the CDR3 is TGCAGCGTTGGGACTGGGGCCAACGTCCTGACTTTC.

The chain employs TRBV6-1 and TRBJ2-1; 7 nucleotides agree with TRBD1. The germline gives CDR1 MNHNS, CDR2 SASEGT. The CDR3 totals 16 residues. Germline trimming cut 6 bases from V and 6 bases from J; bases unmatched to any gene: 14. The CDR3 spells CASRGPATGAVNEQFF. Here the CDR3 DNA reads TGTGCCAGCAGAGGTCCCGCTACAGGGGCGGTCAATGAGCAGTTCTTC.

The J gene is TRBJ2-3, the V gene TRBV29-1; D remains ambiguous. The CDR3 covers 13 residues. CDR1 is SQVTM and CDR2 is ANQGSEA in the germline V gene. V was pared by 5 bases and J by 5 bases, with 14 bases between. CDR3 nucleotide sequence: TGCAGCGTTACCTCTCCGCACGGAGATACGCAGTATTTT. Protein sequence: CSVTSPHGDTQYF.

This clonotype was seen repeatedly, ten times or more. CDR3 sequence reads: CASSRDREPEAFF. CDR3 DNA sequence: TGTGCCAGCTCAAGAGACAGGGAGCCTGAAGCTTTCTTT. The chain joins TRBV18 to TRBJ1-1; 7 positions agree with TRBD1. Germline lookup yields CDR1 KGHSH and CDR2 LQKENI. CDR3 length: 13 amino acids. The J segment lost 6 bases and the V segment lost 5 bases, leaving 6 bases of the junction unmatched.

This clonotype was found a few times. The chain recombines TRBV6-7 with TRBJ2-7, with D perhaps being TRBD1 or TRBD2 (5 bases each). TRBV6-7 is treated as an ORF (open reading frame) with a function not yet certain. Trimming left V 4 bases short and J 0 bases short, with 16 bases between. The CDR3 is 16 residues long. In DNA, the CDR3 is TGTGCCAGCAGTTTTCCGGGGCAGGCTAGCTCCTACGAGCAGTACGTC. Residues: CASSFPGQASSYEQYV.

This clonotype was detected ten times or more. The genes are TRBV7-9 and TRBJ2-3, with D hard to call. V was shortened by 3 bases and J by 0 bases, with 7 bases between the two germline ends. The CDR3 is 14 amino acids. The germline CDR1 and CDR2 sequences are SEHNR and FQNEAQ (reference sequence). The CDR3 is CASSFVDSTDTQYF. In DNA form, the CDR3 reads TGTGCCAGCAGCTTCGTGGACAGCACAGATACGCAGTATTTT.

This clonotype has just a few counts. The chain links TRBV7-8 to TRBJ1-4; possible D gene TRBD1, 5 bases. The germline V gene has CDR1 SGHVS and CDR2 FQNEAQ. V lost 4 bases, J lost 7 bases, and 25 bases lay in between. This CDR3 is 18 amino acids long. The CDR3 DNA sequence: TGTGCCAGCAGCTCAACGGGTCGCGGCCGGGGGAAAATTGAAAAACTGTTTTTT. Translated, it gives CASSSTGRGRGKIEKLFF.

There are a few counts of this clonotype. The chain has TRBV24-1 and TRBJ2-3; no definite D call. The CDR3 spans 12 residues. The germline gives CDR1 KGHDR, CDR2 SFDVKD. Deletions cut 8 bases from V and 0 bases from J, with 5 bases between. The CDR3: CATTGSTDTQYF. CDR3 bases: TGTGCCACCACCGGGAGCACAGATACGCAGTATTTT.

This clonotype was counted between two and nine times. The V gene is TRBV7-2, the J gene TRBJ2-1; D possibly corresponds to TRBD2 (5 bases). The CDR3 is 16 amino acids. The V end was cut by 1 base, the J end by 0 bases, with 10 bases between. Germline CDR1 reads SGHTA; CDR2 reads FQGNSA. For the CDR3, the DNA is TGTGCCAGCAGCTTAGATGGCGGGCGCTCCTACAATGAGCAGTTCTTC. It yields the protein CASSLDGGRSYNEQFF.

This clonotype has only a few counts. The chain has TRBV20-1 and TRBJ1-1, with D hard to call. CDR1 and CDR2 from the germline V gene are DFQATT and SNEGSKA (reference sequence). The ends were cut back, 1 base at V and 0 bases at J, with 12 bases in the middle. The CDR3 is 15 residues long. The CDR3 bases are TGCAGTGCTAGAGGATCGGGGTCGGTGAACACTGAAGCTTTCTTT. As protein: CSARGSGSVNTEAFF.

The V gene is TRBV7-3, the J gene TRBJ2-1; D is perhaps TRBD2 (6 bases). Germline-derived CDR1 and CDR2 are SGHTA and FQGTGA. The V and J ends lost 2 bases and 8 bases respectively, with 16 bases between them. The CDR3 has 15 amino acids. CDR3 sequence: CASSLYVGGRHEQFF. The CDR3 coding sequence is TGTGCCAGCAGCTTATACGTGGGGGGACGTCATGAGCAGTTCTTC.

The chain couples TRBV29-1 to TRBJ1-1, with 7 nucleotides matching TRBD1. V gave up 4 bases and J gave up 6 bases; unmatched junction bases: 11. CDR3 length: 14 residues. The germline gives CDR1 SQVTM, CDR2 ANQGSEA. CDR3 in amino acids: CSVVDGGGASEAFF. The CDR3 DNA reads TGCAGCGTTGTTGACGGAGGGGGCGCATCTGAAGCTTTCTTT. The whole variable domain, remainder taken from reference TRBV29-1 and TRBJ1-1, is SAVISQKPSRDICQRGTSLTIQCQVDSQVTMMFWYRQQPGQSLTLIATANQGSEATYESGFVIDKFPISRPNLTFSTLTVSNMSPEDSSIYLCSVVDGGGASEAFFGQGTRLTVV.

The chain employs TRBV11-3 and TRBJ2-7, with 7 bases lining up with TRBD1. This CDR3 has 13 residues. Germline V CDR1 and CDR2: SGHNT, YENEEA. With V trimmed by 5 bases and J by 6 bases, 7 bases remained unmatched. CDR3 nucleotides: TGTGCCAGCAGCCCCCGACAGGGCGGCGAGCAGTACGTC. As protein: CASSPRQGGEQYV.

This rearrangement joins TRBV15 to TRBJ2-1; TRBD2 agrees at 11 bases. The J segment lost 9 bases and the V segment lost 0 bases, leaving 4 bases of the junction unmatched. CDR3 length: 15 residues. Germline values: CDR1 LNHNV, CDR2 YYDKDF (reference sequence). CDR3 sequence (DNA): TGTGCCACCAGCAGAGATCCCCTAGCGGGAGGTGAGCAGTTCTTC. The encoded protein is CATSRDPLAGGEQFF.

The chain combines TRBV14 with TRBJ2-5; no definite D call. This CDR3 region has 11 residues. Germline V lookup: CDR1 SGHDN, CDR2 FVKESK. V gave up 1 base and J gave up 4 bases, with 1 base separating them. The CDR3 DNA sequence: TGTGCCAGCAGCCAAGTAGAGACCCAGTACTTC. Protein: CASSQVETQYF.

V is TRBV12-3 or TRBV12-4 and J is TRBJ1-4; perhaps TRBD1 as D (6 bases). The CDR3 runs 17 residues. Trimming left V 2 bases short and J 4 bases short, with 17 bases between. DNA for the CDR3: TGTGCCAGCAGTTTATCTTACACACAGGGAGGTAATGAAAAACTGTTTTTT. Its protein is CASSLSYTQGGNEKLFF.

This clonotype was found a few times. This chain joins TRBV7-2 and TRBJ1-5, with D possibly matching TRBD1 (6 bases). Germline V CDR1 and CDR2: SGHTA, FQGNSA. The CDR3 extends over 14 amino acids. The ends were cut back, 7 bases at V and 3 bases at J, with 13 bases in the middle. The CDR3 here is CASNLQGSNQPQHF. The DNA for the CDR3 is TGTGCCAGCAACCTACAGGGCTCCAATCAGCCCCAGCATTTT.

V is TRBV5-1 and J is TRBJ2-3, with 8 bases aligning to TRBD2. V gave up 1 base and J gave up 4 bases; unmatched junction bases: 8. The CDR3 loop spans 16 amino acids. Germline loops: CDR1 SGHRS, CDR2 YFSETQ. In DNA form, the CDR3 reads TGCGCCAGCAGCTTGCCCTTAGCGGGAACAGCAGATACGCAGTATTTT. Its translation is CASSLPLAGTADTQYF.

The rearrangement uses TRBV29-1 and TRBJ2-5; 11 nucleotides match TRBD1. The length of the CDR3 is 14 residues. Losses at the gene ends were 7 bases for V and 2 bases for J; bases not matched to a gene: 6. Germline V gene data show CDR1 as SQVTM and CDR2 as ANQGSEA. For the CDR3, the DNA is TGCAGCGCCCGGGACAGGGGGTATCAAGAGACCCAGTACTTC. It yields the protein CSARDRGYQETQYF.

The chain combines TRBV6-5 with TRBJ2-5; 7 nucleotides align to TRBD2. The germline CDR1 and CDR2 sequences are MNHEY and SVGAGI. The CDR3 is made up of 14 amino acids. V was pared by 6 bases and J by 4 bases, with 8 bases of the junction left unmatched. In DNA form, the CDR3 reads TGTGCCAGCAGACCGACAGCGGGGCCAGAGACCCAGTACTTC. Amino acid sequence: CASRPTAGPETQYF.

The CDR3 nucleotides read TGTGCCAGCAGCTTAGGGGGGTCGGGAGATACGCAGTATTTT. It is translated as CASSLGGSGDTQYF. The rearrangement joins TRBV7-9 to TRBJ2-3; either TRBD1 or TRBD2 may supply D (5 bases each). Germline V gene data show CDR1 as SEHNR and CDR2 as FQNEAQ (reference sequence). The CDR3 totals 14 residues. Trimming took 1 base from V and 5 from J, leaving 10 bases between them.

This clonotype was seen a handful of times. The rearrangement joins TRBV30 to TRBJ1-2; D is uncertain. Deletions cut 6 bases from V and 7 bases from J, with 12 bases between. CDR3 size: 11 residues. Germline V CDR1 and CDR2: GTSNPN, SVGIG (reference sequence). This CDR3 is CACAASSGYTF. The CDR3, as DNA: TGTGCCTGTGCAGCATCTAGTGGCTACACCTTC.